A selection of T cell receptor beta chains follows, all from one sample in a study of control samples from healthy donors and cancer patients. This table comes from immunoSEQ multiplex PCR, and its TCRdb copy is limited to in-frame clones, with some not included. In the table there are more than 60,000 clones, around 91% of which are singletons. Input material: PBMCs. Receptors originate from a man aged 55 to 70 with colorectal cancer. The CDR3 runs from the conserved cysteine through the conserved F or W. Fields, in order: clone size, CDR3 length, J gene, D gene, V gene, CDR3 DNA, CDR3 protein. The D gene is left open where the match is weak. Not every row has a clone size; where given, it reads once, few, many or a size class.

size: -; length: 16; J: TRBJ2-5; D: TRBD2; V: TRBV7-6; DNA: TGTGCCAGCAGCTTAGAGGCGGGGGGGCCTGGAGAGACCCAGCACTTC; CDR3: CASSLEAGGPGETQHF
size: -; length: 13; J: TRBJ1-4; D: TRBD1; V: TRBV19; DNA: TGTGCCACCGGGGGACAGGGAGCCTCAAAACTGTTTTTT; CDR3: CATGGQGASKLFF
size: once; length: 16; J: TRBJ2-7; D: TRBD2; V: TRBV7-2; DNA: TGTGCCAGCAGCCCCCAGTCGGGGGGGGGCCCCTACGAGCAGTACTTC; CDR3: CASSPQSGGGPYEQYF
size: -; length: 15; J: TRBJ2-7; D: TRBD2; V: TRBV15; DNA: TGTGCCACCAGCAGCCACCCCTGGGGGGGATCCGAGCAGTACTTC; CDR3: CATSSHPWGGSEQYF
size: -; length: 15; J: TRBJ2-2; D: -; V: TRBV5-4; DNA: TGTGCCAGCAGCTCCCCACGCGTAAGCACCGGGGAGCTGTTTTTT; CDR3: CASSSPRVSTGELFF
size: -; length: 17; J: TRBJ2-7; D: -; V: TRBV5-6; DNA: TGTGCCAGCAGCCCCGTGGGATCCGACAGGCTAGGGTACGAGCAGTACTTC; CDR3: CASSPVGSDRLGYEQYF
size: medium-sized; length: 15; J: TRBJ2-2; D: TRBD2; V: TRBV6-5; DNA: TGTGCCAGCGGGACGGGGGGGCCAAACACCGGGGAGCTGTTTTTT; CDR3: CASGTGGPNTGELFF
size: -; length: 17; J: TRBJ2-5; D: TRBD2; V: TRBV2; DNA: TGTGCCAGCAGTGTAGGGGCTAGCGGGGGCCCCCAAGAGACCCAGTACTTC; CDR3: CASSVGASGGPQETQYF
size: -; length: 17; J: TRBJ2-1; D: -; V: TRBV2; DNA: TGTGCCAGCAAGGGACAGCGGAGGGGGAGCTCCTACAATGAGCAGTTCTTC; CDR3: CASKGQRRGSSYNEQFF
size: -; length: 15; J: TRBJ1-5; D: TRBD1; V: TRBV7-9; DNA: TGTGCCAGCAGCTTAGGGGACAGTTCTCCTCAGCCCCAGCATTTT; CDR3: CASSLGDSSPQPQHF
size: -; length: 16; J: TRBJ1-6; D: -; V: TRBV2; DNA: TGTGCCAGCAGCACCGGGGGGAGCTCCTATAATTCACCCCTCCACTTT; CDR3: CASSTGGSSYNSPLHF
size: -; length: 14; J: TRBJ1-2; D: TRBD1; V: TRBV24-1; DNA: TGTGCCACCAGTGATCGGACAGGGTTAGGTGGCTACACCTTC; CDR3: CATSDRTGLGGYTF
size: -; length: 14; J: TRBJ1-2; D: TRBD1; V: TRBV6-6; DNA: TGTGCCACCTCTAGAGCCGACAGGGTTGACGGCTACACCTTC; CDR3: CATSRADRVDGYTF
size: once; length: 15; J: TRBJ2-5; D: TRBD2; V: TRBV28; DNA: TGTGCCAGCAGTTTAAGCGGAGCGGGGATGGAGACCCAGTACTTC; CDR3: CASSLSGAGMETQYF
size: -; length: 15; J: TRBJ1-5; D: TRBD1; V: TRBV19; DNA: TGTGCCAGTAGTAATGGACAGGGGAGACGTCAGCCCCAGCATTTT; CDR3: CASSNGQGRRQPQHF
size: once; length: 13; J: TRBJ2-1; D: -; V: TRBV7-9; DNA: TGTGCCAGCAGCTCCCGGGGTAGTAATGAGCAGTTCTTC; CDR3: CASSSRGSNEQFF
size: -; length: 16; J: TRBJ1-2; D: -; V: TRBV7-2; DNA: TGTGCCAGCAGTTCGGCTGGGGGTCCGTTCGACTATGGCTACACCTTC; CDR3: CASSSAGGPFDYGYTF
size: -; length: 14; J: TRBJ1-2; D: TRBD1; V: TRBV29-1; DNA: TGCAGCGTTCCCGGGACAGGGGGTTACTATGGCTACACCTTC; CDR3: CSVPGTGGYYGYTF
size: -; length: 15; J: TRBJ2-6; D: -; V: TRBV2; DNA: TGTGCCAGCAGCGCGGACTACTCTGGGGCCAACGTCCTGACTTTC; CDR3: CASSADYSGANVLTF
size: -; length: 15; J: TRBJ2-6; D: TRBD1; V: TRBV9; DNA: TGTGCCAGCAGCACACAGGGGACTGGGGCCAACGTCCTGACTTTC; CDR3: CASSTQGTGANVLTF
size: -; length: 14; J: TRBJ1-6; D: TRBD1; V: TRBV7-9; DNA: TGTGCCAGCAGGACGACAGGGGGAGACTCACCCCTCCACTTT; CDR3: CASRTTGGDSPLHF
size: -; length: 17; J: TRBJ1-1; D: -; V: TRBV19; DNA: TGTGCCAGTAGTATAGTCGGCAGGCCCTCCCAGAACACTGAAGCTTTCTTT; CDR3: CASSIVGRPSQNTEAFF
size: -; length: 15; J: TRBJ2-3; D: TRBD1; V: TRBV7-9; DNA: TGTGCCAGCAGCGGACCGGGACAGGGTATAGATACGCAGTATTTT; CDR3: CASSGPGQGIDTQYF
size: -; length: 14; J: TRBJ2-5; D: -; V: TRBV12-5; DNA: TGTGCTAGTGGACAGGGCCTGGGGCAAGAGACCCAGTACTTC; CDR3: CASGQGLGQETQYF
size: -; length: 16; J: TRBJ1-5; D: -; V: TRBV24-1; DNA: TGTGCCACCAGTGTTCAAACTCGTACCTTCAATCAGCCCCAGCATTTT; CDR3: CATSVQTRTFNQPQHF
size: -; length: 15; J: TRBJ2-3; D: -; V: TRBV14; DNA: TGTGCCAGCAGCCGAGGGGGGCCGAGCACAGATACGCAGTATTTT; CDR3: CASSRGGPSTDTQYF
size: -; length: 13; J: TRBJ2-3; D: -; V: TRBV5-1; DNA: TGCGCCAGCAGCTTGGGGAGAACAGATACGCAGTATTTT; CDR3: CASSLGRTDTQYF
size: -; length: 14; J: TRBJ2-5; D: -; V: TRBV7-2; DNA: TGTGCCAGCAGCTTAGGGCAGGGACAAGAGACCCAGTACTTC; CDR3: CASSLGQGQETQYF
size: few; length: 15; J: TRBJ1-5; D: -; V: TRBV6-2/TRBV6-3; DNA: TGTGCCAGCAGTGGGGCAGGGTCGAACAATCAGCCCCAGCATTTT; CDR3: CASSGAGSNNQPQHF